This T cell receptor (beta chain) was recorded in a study of T cells expressing NK-cell markers. Study details: Repertoires of TCR beta were obtained from T cells sorted as CD3+CD56+NKG2C+, CD3+CD56+NKG2C- and CD3+CD56-NKG2C+. Sequencing covered eight donors, seven HCMV-seropositive and one seronegative.

TCRdb re-called the 5' RACE reads and shows each CDR3 protein once, DNA omitted. There are some 460,000 distinct CDR3 sequences in the sample, with approximately 1.4% held by the top ten. Notes on the study in general: It remained uncertain whether the expanded NKG2C+ T cell clones were specific for HCMV antigens.

The CDR3 contains 15 residues. Germline V gene data show CDR1 as SGHRS and CDR2 as YFSETQ. Comment on this clonotype: Its target is not known.

The V call is TRBV5-1, the J call TRBJ1-6; TCRdb reports TRBD1, a call that lacks DNA to check it against. The sequenced sample was blood T cells: a sorted CD56 or NKG2C T cell subset, CD4+ or CD8+ T cells, or bulk PBMC T cells (not recorded which). The sequence was collected from a woman aged 50 to 65 in good health. This CDR3 is CASSLGTGLNSPLHF.